These T cell receptor beta chains were read from a single sample in a study of response to subunit inactivated influenza vaccine. TCRdb fed the RT-PCR reads into MiXCR, producing one record per CDR3 protein. The repertoire consists of about 540,000 distinct CDR3 sequences, with approximately 22% occurring once and the leading ten covering 2.8%. These same data were also listed under a study on T cells expressing NK-cell markers.

The input for sequencing was CD4+ T cells sorted from PBMCs, taken 11 to 12 days after vaccination. These receptors were obtained from a middle-aged man who received an inactivated influenza vaccine. Each CDR3 is given with its conserved first and last residue. The order of the fields is J gene, D gene, clone size, V gene, CDR3 protein, CDR3 DNA. A D gene is named only where the DNA matches it firmly. Clone size is not always given. Where it is, it says once, few, many or a class for expanded clones.

TRBJ2-1	TRBD2	NA	TRBV7-3	CASSSSLAGASEQFF	TGTGCCAGCAGCTCGTCTTTAGCGGGAGCGTCTGAGCAGTTCTTC
TRBJ2-3	NA	once	TRBV2	CASTEQADTQYF	TGTGCCAGCACGGAGCAAGCAGATACGCAGTATTTT
TRBJ1-4	NA	NA	TRBV15	CATSRRGGREEKLFF	TGTGCCACCAGCAGGAGAGGGGGACGGGAGGAAAAACTGTTTTTT
TRBJ2-7	NA	NA	TRBV2	CASKVTGNPYEQYF	TGTGCCAGCAAGGTAACGGGAAACCCATACGAGCAGTACTTC
TRBJ2-3	NA	few	TRBV24-1	CATSDRGDTQYF	TGTGCCACCAGTGATCGAGGAGATACGCAGTATTTT
TRBJ2-1	TRBD2	NA	TRBV3-1	CASRKGLAGHNEQFF	TGTGCCAGCAGGAAGGGACTAGCGGGTCACAATGAGCAGTTCTTC
TRBJ2-5	NA	once	TRBV18	CASSPRPMETQYF	TGTGCCAGCTCACCACGGCCAATGGAGACCCAGTACTTC
TRBJ2-6	NA	few	TRBV7-2	CASGPFGANVLTF	TGTGCCAGCGGCCCTTTCGGGGCCAACGTCCTGACTTTC
TRBJ2-2	TRBD2	NA	TRBV7-9	CASKSSGDTGELFF	TGTGCCAGCAAGTCTAGCGGTGACACCGGGGAGCTGTTTTTT
TRBJ1-2	NA	NA	TRBV20-1	CSARGLLPLGYTF	TGCAGTGCTAGAGGGTTGCTCCCCCTTGGCTACACCTTC
TRBJ1-1	NA	NA	TRBV7-2	CASSTRGGGNTEAFF	TGTGCCAGCAGCACTAGAGGGGGGGGGAACACTGAAGCTTTCTTT
TRBJ2-3	NA	many	TRBV7-2	CASSLVTLRGTDTQYF	TGTGCCAGCAGCTTAGTTACTCTACGGGGGACAGATACGCAGTATTTT
TRBJ2-1	NA	once	TRBV7-9	CASSLGAERNEQFF	TGTGCCAGCAGCTTAGGGGCCGAGAGGAATGAGCAGTTCTTC
TRBJ1-5	NA	few	TRBV12-3/TRBV12-4	CASSLASVGGQPQHF	TGTGCCAGCAGTTTAGCAAGTGTTGGGGGTCAGCCCCAGCATTTT
TRBJ1-4	TRBD1	few	TRBV2	CASRPGQLNEKLFF	TGTGCCAGCAGACCGGGACAGCTTAATGAAAAACTGTTTTTT
TRBJ2-4	NA	few	TRBV24-1	CATSDRGAKNIQYF	TGTGCCACCAGTGATAGGGGAGCCAAAAACATTCAGTACTTC
TRBJ2-5	NA	NA	TRBV15	CATSRDQGKETQYF	TGTGCCACCAGCAGAGATCAGGGTAAAGAGACCCAGTACTTC
TRBJ2-2	NA	few	TRBV5-6	CASSFRQTANTGELFF	TGTGCCAGCAGCTTTAGGCAGACCGCGAACACCGGGGAGCTGTTTTTT
TRBJ2-1	TRBD2	NA	TRBV19	CASSRIGLAVYNEQFF	TGTGCCAGTAGTAGGATAGGACTAGCAGTCTACAATGAGCAGTTCTTC
TRBJ2-7	NA	few	TRBV19	CASSEGYGSNEQYF	TGTGCCAGTAGTGAAGGGTACGGTTCCAACGAGCAGTACTTC
TRBJ2-5	NA	NA	TRBV20-1	CSTNPQRRGSRETQYF	TGCAGTACCAACCCGCAGCGGCGGGGTTCTAGGGAGACCCAGTACTTC
TRBJ2-5	NA	NA	TRBV29-1	CSASQGTMMRETQYF	TGCAGCGCCTCCCAGGGGACAATGATGAGGGAGACCCAGTACTTC
TRBJ1-6	NA	once	TRBV4-3	CASSQANSPLHF	TGCGCCAGCAGCCAAGCTAATTCACCCCTCCACTTT
TRBJ1-5	TRBD1	NA	TRBV14	CASSISGTGRGSNQPQHF	TGTGCCAGCAGTATCTCCGGGACAGGGAGAGGAAGCAATCAGCCCCAGCATTTT
TRBJ2-6	TRBD1	NA	TRBV12-3/TRBV12-4	CASSSDRAGANVLTF	TGTGCCAGCAGTTCGGACAGGGCTGGGGCCAACGTCCTGACTTTC
TRBJ1-1	TRBD1	NA	TRBV3-1	CASSQARPPGTGNTEAFF	TGTGCCAGCAGCCAAGCACGTCCCCCGGGGACAGGGAACACTGAAGCTTTCTTT
TRBJ1-1	NA	few	TRBV18	CASSTRQVGNTEAFF	TGTGCCAGCTCAACGAGACAGGTGGGGAACACTGAAGCTTTCTTT
TRBJ2-3	NA	few	TRBV9	CASSAGSSLSTDTQYF	TGTGCCAGCAGCGCCGGATCGTCTCTGAGCACAGATACGCAGTATTTT
TRBJ2-1	TRBD2	NA	TRBV20-1	CSGTSGVNNEQFF	TGCAGTGGGACTAGCGGGGTAAACAATGAGCAGTTCTTC
TRBJ2-3	NA	few	TRBV20-1	CSADPTQGGSDTQYF	TGCAGTGCTGATCCCACGCAGGGGGGATCAGATACGCAGTATTTT
TRBJ2-2	NA	many	TRBV28	CASSLGGPVTGELFF	TGTGCCAGCAGTTTAGGGGGGCCCGTCACCGGGGAGCTGTTTTTT
TRBJ2-3	TRBD2	few	TRBV10-2	CASRTSVGTDTQYF	TGCGCCAGCAGAACTAGCGTGGGCACAGATACGCAGTATTTT
TRBJ2-6	NA	few	TRBV27	CASSRMGLVAGANVLTF	TGTGCCAGCAGTCGTATGGGGCTAGTGGCTGGGGCCAACGTCCTGACTTTC
TRBJ2-1	NA	NA	TRBV5-1	CASSLVADNEQFF	TGCGCCAGCAGCTTGGTTGCAGACAATGAGCAGTTCTTC
TRBJ1-6	NA	many	TRBV27	CASSPQVFSNSPLHF	TGTGCCAGCAGTCCCCAGGTGTTTTCAAATTCACCCCTCCACTTT
TRBJ2-5	TRBD1	NA	TRBV5-1	CASRPGQEGTQYF	TGCGCCAGCAGACCGGGACAGGAGGGGACCCAGTACTTC
TRBJ2-1	TRBD2	few	TRBV20-1	CSARDFERDYNEQFF	TGCAGTGCTAGAGATTTTGAGCGGGACTACAATGAGCAGTTCTTC
TRBJ2-2	NA	few	TRBV2	CASRRLDGTGELFF	TGTGCCAGCAGGAGGTTAGACGGCACCGGGGAGCTGTTTTTT